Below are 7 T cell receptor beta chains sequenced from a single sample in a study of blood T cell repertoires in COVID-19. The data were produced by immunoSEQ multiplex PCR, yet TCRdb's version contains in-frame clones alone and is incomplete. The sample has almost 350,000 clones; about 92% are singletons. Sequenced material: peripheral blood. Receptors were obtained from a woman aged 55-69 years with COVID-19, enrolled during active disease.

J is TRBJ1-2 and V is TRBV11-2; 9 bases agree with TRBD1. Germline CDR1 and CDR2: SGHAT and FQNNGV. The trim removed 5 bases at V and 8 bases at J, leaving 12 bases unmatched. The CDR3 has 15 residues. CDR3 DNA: TGTGCCAGCAGCCTCCAGGGACAGGGAGTCGGAGGCTACACCTTC. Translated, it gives CASSLQGQGVGGYTF.

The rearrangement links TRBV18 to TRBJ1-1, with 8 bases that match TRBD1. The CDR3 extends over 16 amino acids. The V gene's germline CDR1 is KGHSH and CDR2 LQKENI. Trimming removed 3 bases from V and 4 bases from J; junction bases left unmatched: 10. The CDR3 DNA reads TGTGCCAGCTCACCGATTATGGACAGGGCTGGCACTGAAGCTTTCTTT. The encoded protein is CASSPIMDRAGTEAFF.

Here the CDR3 reads CASSLVMYGYTF. The CDR3, as DNA: TGTGCCAGCAGCTTGGTCATGTATGGCTACACCTTC. V is TRBV5-6 and J is TRBJ1-2; D is unclear. From germline, CDR1 is SGHDT and CDR2 YYEEEE. The length of the CDR3 is 12 residues. V lost 0 bases to trimming and J lost 5 bases, with 5 bases between them.

CDR3 region: CASSLGGRGHQETQYF. Here the CDR3 DNA reads TGTGCCAGCAGCTTGGGAGGGCGGGGACACCAAGAGACCCAGTACTTC. V is TRBV5-4 and J is TRBJ2-5; possibly TRBD2 for D (6 bases). The CDR3 is 16 residues long. Trimming shortened V by 0 bases and J by 0 bases, and 12 bases separated the two germline ends. The germline gives CDR1 SGHNT, CDR2 YYREEE (reference sequence).

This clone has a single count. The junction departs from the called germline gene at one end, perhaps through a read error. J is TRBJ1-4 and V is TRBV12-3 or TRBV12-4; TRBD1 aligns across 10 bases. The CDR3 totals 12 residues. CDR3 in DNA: TGTGCCAGCAGTTTAGTTCGCGGGACAGGGGTTTTT. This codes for CASSLVRGTGVF.

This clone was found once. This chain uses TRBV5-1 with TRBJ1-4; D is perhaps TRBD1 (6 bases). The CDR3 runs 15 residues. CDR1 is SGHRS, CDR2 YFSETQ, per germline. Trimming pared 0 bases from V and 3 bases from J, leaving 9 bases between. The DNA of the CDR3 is TGCGCCAGCAGCTTGGCAGGGGACCCTAATGAAAAACTGTTTTTT. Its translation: CASSLAGDPNEKLFF.

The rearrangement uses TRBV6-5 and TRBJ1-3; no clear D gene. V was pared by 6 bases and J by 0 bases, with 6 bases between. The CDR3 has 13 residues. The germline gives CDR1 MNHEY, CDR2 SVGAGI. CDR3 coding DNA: TGTGCCAGCAGACAGATCTCTGGAAACACCATATATTTT. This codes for CASRQISGNTIYF.